This TCR beta chain stems from a study of T cells in Graves' hyperthyroidism and ophthalmopathy. This clonotype was detected a few times. RNA transcripts were the template for amplifying TCR beta CDR3 regions. The TCR CDR3 was amplified in a first-round RT-PCR using the HTBI primer set. MiXCR was run by TCRdb on the multiplex PCR reads, yielding one entry per CDR3 protein. Of around 350,000 distinct CDR3 sequences in the sample, about a fifth were seen once. Patients aged 18 to 65 had newly diagnosed hyperthyroidism of under 2 months' duration. The sample taken for sequencing was blood. This sequence was found in a woman aged 18-29 years with Graves' hyperthyroidism.

The CDR3 DNA sequence: TGTGCCAGCCTCCAGGGGCAGAGCACAGATACGCAGTATTTT. Protein: CASLQGQSTDTQYF. The rearrangement links TRBV28 to TRBJ2-3, with a possible D match to TRBD1 (6 bases). Trimming took off 8 bases at V and 0 bases at J, with 12 bases between the two ends. The CDR3 is made up of 14 amino acids. Germline CDR1 and CDR2: MDHEN and SYDVKM.